These 18 T cell receptor beta chains came from one sample sequenced in a study of CD8 T cells in Susac syndrome. An input of about 0.5 to 1 ug of RNA was subjected to reverse transcription using random hexamers. TCRdb reprocessed the immunoSEQ multiplex PCR reads via MiXCR and lists one record per CDR3 protein. The data show about 94,000 distinct CDR3 sequences, 85% to 95% seen once. Sequencing was performed on CD4+ T cells from PBMCs. The receptors here all came from a human donor with Susac syndrome.

V and J are TRBV6-5 and TRBJ1-2; tentatively, D is TRBD1 (5 bases). The CDR3 extends over 13 amino acids. In germline, CDR1 is MNHEY, CDR2 SVGAGI. Trimming shortened V by 6 bases and J by 0 bases, and 8 bases separated the two germline ends. The CDR3 nucleotides read TGTGCCAGCAGAGCGACAGCTAACTATGGCTACACCTTC. Its translation is CASRATANYGYTF.

V is TRBV11-1 and J is TRBJ2-1, with D uncertain. Germline V CDR1 and CDR2: SGHAT, FQDESV (reference sequence). The CDR3 has 14 residues. V shed 6 bases and J shed 4 bases, with 13 bases lying between them. The CDR3 coding sequence is TGTGCCAGCAGTTCAGGCCTAGGGTACAATGAGCAGTTCTTC. It codes for CASSSGLGYNEQFF.

The chain recombines TRBV7-6 with TRBJ1-1; perhaps TRBD1 as D (6 bases). Germline V gene sequence: CDR1 SGHVS, CDR2 FNYEAQ. This CDR3 has 14 residues. The ends were cut back, 5 bases at V and 4 bases at J, with 14 bases in the middle. The CDR3 region has the DNA TGTGCCAGCAGCCCACCGGGACAATTCACTGAAGCTTTCTTT. It is translated as CASSPPGQFTEAFF.

The CDR3 loop is CASSLSRQNIQYF. The CDR3 nucleotides read TGTGCCAGCAGCTTATCCCGACAAAACATTCAGTACTTC. V is TRBV7-8 and J is TRBJ2-4; no definite D call. The CDR3 totals 13 residues. The germline gives CDR1 SGHVS, CDR2 FQNEAQ. Trimming cost V 2 bases and J 5 bases, with 7 bases left between them. Full variable domain (rest looked up from reference TRBV7-8 and TRBJ2-4): GAGVSQSPRYKVAKRGQDVALRCDPISGHVSLFWYQQALGQGPEFLTYFQNEAQLDKSGLPSDRFFAERPEGSVSTLKIQRTQQEDSAVYLCASSLSRQNIQYFGAGTRLSVL.

Details on this clonotype: The junction does not match germline at one end; this may be a read error. The chain has TRBV29-1 and TRBJ1-2, with D possibly matching TRBD1 (6 bases). Germline V gene lookup returns CDR1 SQVTM and CDR2 ANQGSEA. The length of the CDR3 is 13 residues. The CDR3 protein is CSVEDRGTYAYTF. CDR3 DNA: TGCAGCGTTGAAGATCGCGGGACATATGCCTACACCTTC.

The rearrangement joins TRBV9 to TRBJ2-1; weak D call: TRBD2 (7 bases). Germline loops: CDR1 SGDLS, CDR2 YYNGEE. The CDR3 spans 15 residues. V was clipped by 4 bases and J by 9 bases, with 20 bases between them. CDR3 sequence reads: CASSSEGGGTTEQFF. For the CDR3, the DNA is TGTGCCAGCAGCTCAGAGGGCGGGGGCACCACTGAGCAGTTCTTC.

V usage is TRBV2 and J usage is TRBJ1-6; no firm D call. Looked up from germline, CDR1 is SNHLY and CDR2 is FYNNEI. V lost 6 bases to trimming and J lost 0 bases, with 9 bases between them. The CDR3 sequence is 15 residues long. CDR3 loop: CASRRESSYNSPLHF. The CDR3 nucleotides are TGTGCCAGCAGACGAGAGAGCTCCTATAATTCACCCCTCCACTTT.

The chain has TRBV5-1 and TRBJ2-5, with TRBD2 identical over 8 bases. The CDR3 extends over 16 amino acids. Germline CDR1 reads SGHRS; CDR2 reads YFSETQ. With V trimmed by 0 bases and J by 0 bases, 4 bases remained unmatched. CDR3 sequence: CASSLDRAGDQETQYF. The DNA of the CDR3 is TGCGCCAGCAGCTTGGACCGAGCGGGGGACCAAGAGACCCAGTACTTC.

The chain is built from TRBV15 and TRBJ2-3, with a tentative D call TRBD1 (6 bases). The CDR3 consists of 15 residues. V shed 1 base and J shed 6 bases, with 14 bases lying between them. Germline V gives CDR1 LNHNV, CDR2 YYDKDF (reference sequence). The CDR3 region has the DNA TGTGCCACCAGCAGAGGGGGGCCCGCCGGGGATACGCAGTATTTT. This gives the protein CATSRGGPAGDTQYF.

The chain has TRBV10-2 and TRBJ2-6; D is unresolved. Germline V gene lookup returns CDR1 WSHSY and CDR2 SAAADI. The CDR3 has 19 amino acids. V lost 3 bases and J 2 bases, leaving 20 bases between the germline ends. The CDR3 reads CASSDSRVDAETGANVLTF. The CDR3 DNA sequence: TGCGCCAGCAGTGATTCCCGAGTGGACGCAGAGACTGGGGCCAACGTCCTGACTTTC.

CDR3 amino acids: CAISPLARVQGETQYF. CDR3 nucleotides: TGTGCCATCAGTCCCCTAGCCAGGGTACAAGGGGAGACCCAGTACTTC. This chain links TRBV10-3 with TRBJ2-5; D might be TRBD1 or TRBD2, each matching 5 bases. V was pared by 5 bases and J by 5 bases, with 21 bases between. Germline loops: CDR1 ENHRY, CDR2 SYGVKD. The length of the CDR3 is 16 residues.

The chain is built from TRBV5-4 and TRBJ2-3, with D perhaps given as TRBD1 or TRBD2 (6 bases each). Trimming pared 7 bases from V and 2 bases from J, leaving 11 bases between. The CDR3 contains 13 residues. Germline CDR1 SGHNT, CDR2 YYREEE (reference sequence). The CDR3 DNA is TGTGCCAGCTCTAGGGGGGTCACAGATACGCAGTATTTT. It is translated as CASSRGVTDTQYF.

CDR3 coding DNA: TGTGCCAGCAGCTTAGAGGGGGATTCACCCCTCCACTTT. Amino acid sequence: CASSLEGDSPLHF. The gene calls are TRBV7-9 and TRBJ1-6; weak D call: TRBD1 (6 bases). The germline V and J ends were trimmed by 1 base and 8 bases, with 6 bases remaining between them. The CDR3 is made up of 13 amino acids. Germline V CDR1 and CDR2: SEHNR, FQNEAQ (reference sequence).

This clonotype was seen a few times. V usage is TRBV2 and J usage is TRBJ1-1; D not resolved. Germline assignment: CDR1 SNHLY and CDR2 FYNNEI. This CDR3 comprises 11 residues. V was cut by 3 bases and J by 5 bases, with 4 bases left in between. DNA for the CDR3: TGTGCCAGCAGTGAGTTTACTGAAGCTTTCTTT. Translation: CASSEFTEAFF.

CDR3 amino acids: CASLKGRAPQHF. The CDR3 DNA is TGTGCCAGCCTAAAAGGCCGGGCGCCCCAGCATTTT. V gene TRBV12-3 or TRBV12-4 combines with J gene TRBJ1-5; no reliable D call. Trimming cost V 8 bases and J 9 bases, with 14 bases left between them. CDR3 length: 12 residues.

The chain uses TRBV20-1 and TRBJ1-6; 8 nucleotides align to TRBD1. With 5 bases clipped from V and 7 bases from J, the junction kept 4 bases outside the gene matches. The CDR3 extends over 13 amino acids. CDR1 is DFQATT and CDR2 is SNEGSKA in the germline V gene (reference sequence). Written as DNA, the CDR3 is TGCAGTGCTCGGACAGGGAGAAATTCACCCCTCCACTTT. It translates to CSARTGRNSPLHF.

V usage is TRBV5-5 and J usage is TRBJ2-1; D gene ambiguous. This CDR3 has 11 residues. Per the germline V gene, CDR1 is SGHKS and CDR2 is YYEKEE (reference sequence). V was shortened by 0 bases and J by 10 bases, with 5 bases between the two germline ends. In nucleotides, the CDR3 is TGTGCCAGCAGCTTGGCTGAGGAGCAGTTCTTC. Encoded protein: CASSLAEEQFF. Full variable domain (outside the CDR3, taken from reference TRBV5-5 and TRBJ2-1): DAGVTQSPTHLIKTRGQQVTLRCSPISGHKSVSWYQQVLGQGPQFIFQYYEKEERGRGNFPDRFSARQFPNYSSELNVNALLLGDSALYLCASSLAEEQFFGPGTRLTVL.

This clonotype was counted once. V usage is TRBV12-3 or TRBV12-4 and J usage is TRBJ1-6, with D perhaps TRBD1 (5 bases). The CDR3 spans 13 residues. V shed 1 base and J shed 10 bases, with 8 bases lying between them. Written as DNA, the CDR3 is TGTGCCAGCAGTTTAGGGGGCAGCTCACCCCTCCACTTT. As protein: CASSLGGSSPLHF.